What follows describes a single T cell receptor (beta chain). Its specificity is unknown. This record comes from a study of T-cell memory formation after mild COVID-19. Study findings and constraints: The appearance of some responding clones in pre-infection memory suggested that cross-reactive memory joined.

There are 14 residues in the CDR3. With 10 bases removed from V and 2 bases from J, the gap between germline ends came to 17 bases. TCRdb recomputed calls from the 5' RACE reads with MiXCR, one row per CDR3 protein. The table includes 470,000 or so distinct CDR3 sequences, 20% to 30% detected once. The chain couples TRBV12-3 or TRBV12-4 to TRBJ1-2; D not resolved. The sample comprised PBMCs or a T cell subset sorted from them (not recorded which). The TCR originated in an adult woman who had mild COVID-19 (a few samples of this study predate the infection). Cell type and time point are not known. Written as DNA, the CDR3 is TGTGCCACCCGGCTGGGCGAATCGAACTATGGCTACACCTTC. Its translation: CATRLGESNYGYTF.